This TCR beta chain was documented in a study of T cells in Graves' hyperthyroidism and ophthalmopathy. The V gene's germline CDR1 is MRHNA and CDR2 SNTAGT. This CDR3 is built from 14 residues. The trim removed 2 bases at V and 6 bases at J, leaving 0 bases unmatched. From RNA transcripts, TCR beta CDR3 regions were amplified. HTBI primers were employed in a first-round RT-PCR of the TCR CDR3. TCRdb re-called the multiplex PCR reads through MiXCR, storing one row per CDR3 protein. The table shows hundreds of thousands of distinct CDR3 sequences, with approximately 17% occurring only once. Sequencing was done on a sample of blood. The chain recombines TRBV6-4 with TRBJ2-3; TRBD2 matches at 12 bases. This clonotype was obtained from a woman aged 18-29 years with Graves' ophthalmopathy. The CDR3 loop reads CASSDGLAGDTQYF. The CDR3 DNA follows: TGTGCCAGCAGTGACGGACTAGCGGGGGATACGCAGTATTTT.